This T cell receptor beta chain derives from a study of response to subunit inactivated influenza vaccine (dated by TCRdb to between 2018 and 2020). General notes on the study: Deep quantitative profiling of the T cell receptor repertoire was used in the study to follow responses to a trivalent subunit inactivated influenza vaccine.

In its sample, this clonotype was seen many times. This receptor's antigen is unknown. Base-call qualities are not available, and no considerably larger clone is one nucleotide away. Between the V and J ends, shortened by 3 bases and 7 bases respectively, the junction contains 12 bases. Spanning cysteine to phenylalanine, the CDR3 consists of 14 amino acids. Only the CDR3 region is kept as DNA, spanning 42 bases read in frame from base 1. On the study overall, not on this receptor specifically: The authors suggested that each seasonal influenza vaccination may recruit only a limited number of new T cells.

The library relied on RT-PCR. Sequenced on an Illumina HiSeq 2500. TCRdb trimmed the raw reads at Q25, called clones with MiXCR and kept productive beta chains. Rows merge per CDR3 protein into single entries with the most common DNA and genes. The sample table lists under 550,000 distinct CDR3 sequences, approximately 7.1% of them with a count of one. Together, the top ten hold around 13% of the sample. Sequenced material: PBMCs from blood, taken roughly 24 months after vaccination. The TCR originated in a man aged 50 to 75 who received an inactivated influenza vaccine. Donor details come from another sample of the same person, matched by shared clones. The receptor chain draws on TRBV12-3 or TRBV12-4 and TRBJ2-2; the D gene cannot be named for sure. The CDR3 region has the sequence CASSFDRANGELFF. DNA sequence: TGTGCCAGCAGTTTTGATAGGGCCAACGGGGAGCTGTTTTTT.